This T cell receptor beta chain is from a study of blood T cell repertoires in COVID-19. TCRdb's copy holds only in-frame clones and misses some; the assay was immunoSEQ multiplex PCR. The sample holds roughly 440,000 clones, approximately 90% seen once. Looked up from germline, CDR1 is KGHDR and CDR2 is SFDVKD. The CDR3 totals 13 residues. Between the trimmed V and J ends, which lost 5 bases and 4 bases, there was a span of 7 bases. Sequencing used peripheral blood. The rearrangement uses TRBV24-1 and TRBJ2-2, with D unresolved. The TCR was taken from a woman aged 45-60 years with COVID-19, enrolled during active disease. CDR3 in DNA: TGTGCCACCAGTGCTTTAGCCACCGGGGAGCTGTTTTTT. Translating gives CATSALATGELFF.